The text below deals with one T cell receptor (beta chain). No antigen is known for it. Assay used: immunoSEQ multiplex PCR; TCRdb lists only in-frame clones, some missing. Of 75,000 to 90,000 clones listed, about 87% were seen once; the top ten hold about 1.5%. The data derive from a study of OX40 agonist ivuxolimab in advanced cancers. Background on the study: Past anti-PD-1, anti-PD-L1 or anti-CTLA-4 therapy was accepted, and approximately 40% had received some. The study's findings and limits: Antigen specificity was not determined for the expanded peripheral T cells.

V was pared by 1 base and J by 2 bases, with 1 base of the junction left unmatched. This CDR3 comprises 15 residues. Germline lookup yields CDR1 SGHTA and CDR2 FQGNSA. Sampling times: baseline, cycle 4 day 1, cycle 7 day 1. This clonotype was sampled from an adult with an advanced solid tumor such as melanoma, head and neck, liver or kidney cancer. V is TRBV7-2 and J is TRBJ2-1, with 8 bases lining up with TRBD2. The sequencing here drew on CD4+ or CD8+ T cells sorted from blood, taken in a trial of the OX40 agonist ivuxolimab. The CDR3 sequence is CASSLELAAYNEQFF. CDR3 DNA: TGTGCCAGCAGCTTAGAACTAGCGGCCTACAATGAGCAGTTCTTC. The full variable domain, with the rest looked up from reference TRBV7-2 and TRBJ2-1, is GAGVSQSPSNKVTEKGKDVELRCDPISGHTALYWYRQSLGQGLEFLIYFQGNSAPDKSGLPSDRFSAERTGGSVSTLTIQRTQQEDSAVYLCASSLELAAYNEQFFGPGTRLTVL.